This TCR beta chain stems from a study of T cell repertoires in cytomegalovirus infection. Study-level information: In public TCR beta signatures, there were indications of both CMV infection and matching HLA type.

This clonotype has only a few counts. Its antigen is currently unknown. The study's findings and limits: Carriage of CMV together with the relevant HLA was identifiable through cumulative public TCR beta family frequency. Predominance within the ex vivo response was attributable to HLA-C-restricted CMV-specific TCR beta clonotypes.

TCRdb fed the reads into MiXCR, producing one record per CDR3 protein. The data show some 130,000 distinct CDR3 sequences, 8.8% seen once. The V gene lost 10 bases and the J gene lost 1 base, with 7 bases spanning the gap. The germline V gene has CDR1 SNHLY and CDR2 FYNNEI. This CDR3 is built from 11 residues. The gene calls are TRBV2 and TRBJ1-1; D gene uncertain. Sequenced input: PBMCs. This TCR came from a human donor in good health (CMV status not recorded). Some clones in this sample may be carry-over from other donors' samples. Here the CDR3 DNA reads TGTGCCACGGGAGCGAACACTGAAGCTTTCTTT. It translates to CATGANTEAFF.